The 18 T cell receptor beta chains given below trace back to one sample, sequenced in a study of cytomegalovirus exposure and HLA in healthy donors. Produced via immunoSEQ multiplex PCR; TCRdb's table is partial and in-frame only. The table lists roughly 300,000 clones, around 90% of them singletons, with roughly 1.1% in the top ten. Input material: PBMCs. These receptors came from a woman under 40 in good health and CMV-seropositive.

The rearrangement links TRBV6-5 to TRBJ1-3; 8 bases agree with TRBD1. The CDR3 is made up of 14 amino acids. V lost 6 bases to trimming and J lost 4 bases; unmatched junction nucleotides: 5. In germline, CDR1 is MNHEY, CDR2 SVGAGI. Here the CDR3 DNA reads TGTGCCAGCAGCGACAGGGGTACAGGAAACACCATATATTTT. It translates to CASSDRGTGNTIYF.

This chain joins TRBV29-1 and TRBJ2-1, with 9 bases matching TRBD1. Germline V lookup: CDR1 SQVTM, CDR2 ANQGSEA. The CDR3 runs to 12 residues. V gave up 5 bases and J gave up 10 bases; unmatched junction bases: 6. CDR3 sequence (DNA): TGCAGCGTTTTCCGGGACAGGGTCGAGCAGTTCTTC. It translates to CSVFRDRVEQFF.

The chain combines TRBV6-5 with TRBJ2-7; D gene unclear. The germline V gene encodes CDR1 MNHEY and CDR2 SVGAGI. V was shortened by 6 bases and J by 4 bases, with 16 bases between the two germline ends. The CDR3 spans 14 residues. The CDR3 nucleotides read TGTGCCAGCAGCCACGCCAATCGGGTTTACGAGCAGTACTTC. Protein: CASSHANRVYEQYF.

As DNA, the CDR3 is TGTGCCAGCAGCTCACTAGCGGGGAACTCCTACGAGCAGTACTTC. Translated, it gives CASSSLAGNSYEQYF. The chain uses TRBV7-2 and TRBJ2-7; TRBD2 agrees at 10 bases. Losses at the gene ends were 4 bases for V and 0 bases for J; bases not matched to a gene: 3. Germline-derived CDR1 and CDR2 are SGHTA and FQGNSA. CDR3 length: 15 amino acids. The full variable domain, in which reference TRBV7-2 and TRBJ2-7 provide the parts outside the CDR3, is GAGVSQSPSNKVTEKGKDVELRCDPISGHTALYWYRQSLGQGLEFLIYFQGNSAPDKSGLPSDRFSAERTGGSVSTLTIQRTQQEDSAVYLCASSSLAGNSYEQYFGPGTRLTVT.

CDR3 loop: CASSFLAGGPLDTGELFF. CDR3 DNA: TGCGCCAGCAGCTTTTTAGCGGGAGGACCTTTGGACACCGGGGAGCTGTTTTTT. The chain uses TRBV5-1 and TRBJ2-2; 10 nucleotides align to TRBD2. Germline CDR1 SGHRS, CDR2 YFSETQ. There are 18 residues in the CDR3. The V gene end was trimmed by 2 bases and the J gene end by 3 bases; junction bases not matched to a gene: 10. The full variable domain, its missing parts supplied by reference TRBV5-1 and TRBJ2-2, is KAGVTQTPRYLIKTRGQQVTLSCSPISGHRSVSWYQQTPGQGLQFLFEYFSETQRNKGNFPGRFSGRQFSNSRSEMNVSTLELGDSALYLCASSFLAGGPLDTGELFFGEGSRLTVL.

This chain connects TRBV2 to TRBJ1-5; D call uncertain. V lost 1 base, J lost 3 bases, and 10 bases lay in between. Germline V gene data show CDR1 as SNHLY and CDR2 as FYNNEI. This CDR3 region has 15 residues. The CDR3 here is CASSEDRQANQPQHF. CDR3 sequence (DNA): TGTGCCAGCAGTGAAGACCGACAAGCCAATCAGCCCCAGCATTTT.

The chain recombines TRBV9 with TRBJ2-1, with 7 bases lining up with TRBD1. The CDR3 is 15 residues long. V dropped 0 bases and J dropped 5; count of bases not matched to a gene: 5. Germline assignment: CDR1 SGDLS and CDR2 YYNGEE. As DNA, the CDR3 is TGTGCCAGCAGCGTAGGACAGGGAAGGAACAATGAGCAGTTCTTC. It codes for CASSVGQGRNNEQFF.

This clone was seen repeatedly, ten times or more. The chain is built from TRBV7-2 and TRBJ2-7; D is possibly TRBD1 or TRBD2 (5 bases each). This CDR3 contains 12 residues. V was shortened by 2 bases and J by 7 bases, with 9 bases between the two germline ends. Germline loops: CDR1 SGHTA, CDR2 FQGNSA. CDR3 loop: CASSLWGWEQYF. The CDR3 nucleotides are TGTGCCAGCAGCTTATGGGGGTGGGAGCAGTACTTC.

The chain joins TRBV6-6 to TRBJ2-3; 11 positions match TRBD2. The CDR3 has 14 residues. Germline CDR1 MNHNY, CDR2 SVGAGI (reference sequence). Trimming cost V 6 bases and J 3 bases; bases outside gene matches: 2. The CDR3 DNA reads TGTGCCAGCAGAACTAGCGGGAGAACAGATACGCAGTATTTT. This encodes CASRTSGRTDTQYF.

CDR3 region: CASSLSTHGYEQYF. Written as DNA, the CDR3 is TGTGCCAGCAGCTTAAGTACACACGGCTACGAGCAGTACTTC. The rearrangement uses TRBV7-2 and TRBJ2-7; no reliable D call. This CDR3 is 14 amino acids long. The V gene's germline CDR1 is SGHTA and CDR2 FQGNSA. The V end was cut by 2 bases, the J end by 3 bases, with 11 bases between.

The rearrangement links TRBV11-2 to TRBJ2-3; 7 bases line up with TRBD2. From germline, CDR1 is SGHAT and CDR2 FQNNGV. Trimming removed 4 bases from V and 2 bases from J; junction bases left unmatched: 6. The CDR3 has 15 amino acids. The CDR3, as DNA: TGTGCCAGCAGCTCTCCGGGACTATACACAGATACGCAGTATTTT. Translation: CASSSPGLYTDTQYF.

This rearrangement joins TRBV13 to TRBJ1-2; 11 bases line up with TRBD1. The junction had 1 base not matched to a gene; V was cut back by 5 bases and J by 5 bases. The CDR3 contains 13 residues. Germline loops: CDR1 PRHDT, CDR2 FYEKMQ (reference sequence). The CDR3 DNA follows: TGTGCCAGCAGCCGGGACAGGGGGTATGGCTACACCTTC. Protein: CASSRDRGYGYTF. Full variable domain (remainder filled in from reference TRBV13 and TRBJ1-2): AAGVIQSPRHLIKEKRETATLKCYPIPRHDTVYWYQQGPGQDPQFLISFYEKMQSDKGSIPDRFSAQQFSDYHSELNMSSLELGDSALYFCASSRDRGYGYTFGSGTRLTVV.

V usage is TRBV18 and J usage is TRBJ2-1; no clear D. Germline assignment: CDR1 KGHSH and CDR2 LQKENI. The CDR3 extends over 17 amino acids. The V gene lost 3 bases and the J gene lost 7 bases, with 22 bases spanning the gap. The CDR3 reads CASSPTKGPPKGNEQFF. The CDR3 DNA reads as TGTGCCAGCTCACCCACAAAAGGACCCCCAAAAGGTAATGAGCAGTTCTTC.

V usage is TRBV4-1 and J usage is TRBJ1-5; no clear D. Germline V CDR1 and CDR2: MGHRA, YSYEKL. This CDR3 contains 15 residues. V lost 1 base, J lost 4 bases, and 11 bases lay in between. The CDR3 protein is CASSQGESLNQPQHF. The DNA of the CDR3 is TGCGCCAGCAGCCAAGGGGAGTCCCTTAATCAGCCCCAGCATTTT.

This clone was seen just once. The rearrangement uses TRBV29-1 and TRBJ1-2; unclear D gene. The CDR3 consists of 11 residues. The ends were cut back, 2 bases at V and 7 bases at J, with 8 bases in the middle. In germline, CDR1 is SQVTM, CDR2 ANQGSEA. CDR3 region: CSVEKGFGYTF. CDR3 nucleotide sequence: TGCAGCGTTGAAAAAGGGTTTGGCTACACCTTC.

This CDR3 is CASSLSSGGSYTDTQYF. CDR3 bases: TGTGCCAGCAGTTTATCGTCTGGCGGGAGTTACACAGATACGCAGTATTTT. The chain is built from TRBV27 and TRBJ2-3; 7 bases agree with TRBD2. The germline V gene encodes CDR1 MNHEY and CDR2 SMNVEV (reference sequence). The junction had 8 bases not matched to a gene; V was cut back by 0 bases and J by 2 bases. The CDR3 length is 17 residues.

In its sample, this clone was seen a few times. The chain combines TRBV11-2 with TRBJ2-7; maybe TRBD2 (5 bases). Between the trimmed V and J ends, which lost 3 bases and 2 bases, there was a span of 14 bases. CDR1 is SGHAT, CDR2 FQNNGV, per germline. The CDR3 runs 15 residues. CDR3 protein: CASSFLSDSTYEQYF. The CDR3 DNA is TGTGCCAGCAGCTTCCTTTCGGACTCCACCTACGAGCAGTACTTC.

The chain employs TRBV29-1 and TRBJ2-1, with D hard to call. The CDR3 totals 13 residues. V gave up 1 base and J gave up 5 bases, with 9 bases separating them. Germline values: CDR1 SQVTM, CDR2 ANQGSEA. This CDR3 reads CSVEGPTNNEQFF. Here the CDR3 DNA reads TGCAGCGTTGAAGGACCAACGAACAATGAGCAGTTCTTC.